The clone carrying this TCR beta chain has just a few counts. The data belong to a study of T-cell memory formation after mild COVID-19. TCRdb reprocessed the 5' RACE reads via MiXCR and lists one record per CDR3 protein. The data show about 180,000 distinct CDR3 sequences, roughly 16% seen once. CDR3 length equals 10 residues. Germline V gives CDR1 KGHSH, CDR2 LQKENI. The V gene lost 5 bases and the J gene lost 5 bases, with 2 bases spanning the gap. The TCR sequence derives from an adult woman who had mild COVID-19 (a few samples of this study predate the infection). Cell type and time point are not known. J is TRBJ2-3 and V is TRBV18; unclear D gene. The sample taken for sequencing was PBMCs or a T cell subset sorted from them (not recorded which). As DNA, the CDR3 is TGTGCCAGCTCAAAAGATACGCAGTATTTT. Encoded protein: CASSKDTQYF.